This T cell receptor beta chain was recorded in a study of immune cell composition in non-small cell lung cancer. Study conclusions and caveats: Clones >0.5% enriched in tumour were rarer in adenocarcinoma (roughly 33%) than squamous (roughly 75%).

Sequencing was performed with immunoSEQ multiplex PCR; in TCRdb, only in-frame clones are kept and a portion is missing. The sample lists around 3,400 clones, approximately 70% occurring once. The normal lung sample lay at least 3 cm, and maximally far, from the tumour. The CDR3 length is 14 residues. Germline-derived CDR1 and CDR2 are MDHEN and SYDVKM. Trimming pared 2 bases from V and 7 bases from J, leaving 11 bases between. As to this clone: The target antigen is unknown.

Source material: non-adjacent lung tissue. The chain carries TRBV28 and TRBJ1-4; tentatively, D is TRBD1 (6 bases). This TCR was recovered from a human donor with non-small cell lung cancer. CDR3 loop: CASSLRQGSEKLFF. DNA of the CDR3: TGTGCCAGCAGTTTACGGCAGGGGAGTGAAAAACTGTTTTTT.